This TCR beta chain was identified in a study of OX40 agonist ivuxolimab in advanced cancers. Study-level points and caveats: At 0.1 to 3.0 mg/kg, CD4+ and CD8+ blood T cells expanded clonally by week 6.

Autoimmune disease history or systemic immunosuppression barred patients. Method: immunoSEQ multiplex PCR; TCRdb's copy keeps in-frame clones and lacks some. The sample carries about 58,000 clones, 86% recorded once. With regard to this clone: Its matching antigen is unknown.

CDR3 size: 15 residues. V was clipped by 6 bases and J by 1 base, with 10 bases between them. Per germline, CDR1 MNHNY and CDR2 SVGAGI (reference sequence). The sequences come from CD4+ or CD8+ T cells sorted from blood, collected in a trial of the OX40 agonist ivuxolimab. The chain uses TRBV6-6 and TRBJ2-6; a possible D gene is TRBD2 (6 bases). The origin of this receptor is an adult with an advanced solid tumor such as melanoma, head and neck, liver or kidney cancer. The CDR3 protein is CASRPRGSGANVLTF. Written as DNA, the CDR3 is TGTGCCAGCAGACCCCGGGGGTCTGGGGCCAACGTCCTGACTTTC.